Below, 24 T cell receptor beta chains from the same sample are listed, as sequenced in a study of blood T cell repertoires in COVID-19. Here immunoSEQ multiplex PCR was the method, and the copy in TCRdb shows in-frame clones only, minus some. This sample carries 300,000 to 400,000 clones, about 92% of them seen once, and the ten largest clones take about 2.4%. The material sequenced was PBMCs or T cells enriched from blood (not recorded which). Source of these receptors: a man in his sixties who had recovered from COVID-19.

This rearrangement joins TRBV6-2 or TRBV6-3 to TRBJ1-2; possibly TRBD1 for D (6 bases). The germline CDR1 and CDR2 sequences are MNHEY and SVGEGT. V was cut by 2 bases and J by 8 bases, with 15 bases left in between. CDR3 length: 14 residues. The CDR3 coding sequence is TGTGCCAGCAGTTACGGGGGCGACGCTCCGGGCTACACCTTC. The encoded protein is CASSYGGDAPGYTF.

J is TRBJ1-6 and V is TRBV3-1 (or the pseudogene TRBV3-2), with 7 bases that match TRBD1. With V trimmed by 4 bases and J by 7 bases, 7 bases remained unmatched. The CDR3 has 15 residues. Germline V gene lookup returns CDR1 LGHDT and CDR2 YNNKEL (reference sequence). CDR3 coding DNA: TGTGCCAGCAGCCCCCCGGGACAGAAGAATTCACCCCTCCACTTT. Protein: CASSPPGQKNSPLHF.

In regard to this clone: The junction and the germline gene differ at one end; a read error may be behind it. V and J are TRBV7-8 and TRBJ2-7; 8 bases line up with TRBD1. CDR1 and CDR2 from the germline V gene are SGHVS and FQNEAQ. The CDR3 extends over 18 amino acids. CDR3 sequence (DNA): TGTGCCAGCAGCTTCACACGAGGATCAATCAGGACAGGGTACGAGGAGTACTTC. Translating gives CASSFTRGSIRTGYEEYF.

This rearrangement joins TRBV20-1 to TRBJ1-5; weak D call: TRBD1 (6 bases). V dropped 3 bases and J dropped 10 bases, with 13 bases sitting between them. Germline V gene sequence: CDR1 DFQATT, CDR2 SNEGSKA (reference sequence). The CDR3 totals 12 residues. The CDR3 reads CSASGTSVPQHF. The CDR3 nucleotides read TGCAGTGCTAGTGGGACATCGGTCCCCCAGCATTTT.

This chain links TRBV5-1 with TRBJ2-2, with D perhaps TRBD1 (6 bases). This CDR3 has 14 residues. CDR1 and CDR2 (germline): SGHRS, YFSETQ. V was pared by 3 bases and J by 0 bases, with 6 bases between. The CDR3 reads CASSWGPNTGELFF. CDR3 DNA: TGCGCCAGCAGCTGGGGGCCGAACACCGGGGAGCTGTTTTTT.

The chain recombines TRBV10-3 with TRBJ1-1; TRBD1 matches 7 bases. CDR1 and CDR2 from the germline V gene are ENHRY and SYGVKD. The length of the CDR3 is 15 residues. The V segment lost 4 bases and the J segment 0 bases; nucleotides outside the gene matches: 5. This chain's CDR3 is CAISAGQVMNTEAFF. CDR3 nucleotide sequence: TGTGCCATCAGTGCAGGACAGGTGATGAACACTGAAGCTTTCTTT.

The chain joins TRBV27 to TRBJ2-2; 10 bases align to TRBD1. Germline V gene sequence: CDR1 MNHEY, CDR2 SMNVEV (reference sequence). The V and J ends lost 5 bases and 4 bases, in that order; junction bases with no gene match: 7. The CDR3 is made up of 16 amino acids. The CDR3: CASSKNRDRGTGELFF. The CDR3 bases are TGTGCCAGCAGTAAAAACCGGGACAGGGGCACCGGGGAGCTGTTTTTT.

DNA for the CDR3: TGTGCCAGCAGCCAAGGCAGGACAGGGGGCACCGGGGAGCTGTTTTTT. The encoded protein is CASSQGRTGGTGELFF. The chain links TRBV3-1 (or the pseudogene TRBV3-2) to TRBJ2-2; TRBD1 aligns across 10 bases. In germline, CDR1 is LGHDT, CDR2 YNNKEL (reference sequence). The CDR3 is 16 residues long. After removal of 1 base from V and 4 bases from J, the junction contained 3 bases not matched to a gene.

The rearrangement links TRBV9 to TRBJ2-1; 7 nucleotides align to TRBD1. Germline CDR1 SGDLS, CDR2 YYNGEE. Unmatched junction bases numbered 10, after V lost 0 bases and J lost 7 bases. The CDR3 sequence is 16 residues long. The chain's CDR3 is CASSVEVRGSRNEQFF. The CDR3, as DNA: TGTGCCAGCAGCGTAGAGGTCAGGGGGTCCCGTAATGAGCAGTTCTTC.

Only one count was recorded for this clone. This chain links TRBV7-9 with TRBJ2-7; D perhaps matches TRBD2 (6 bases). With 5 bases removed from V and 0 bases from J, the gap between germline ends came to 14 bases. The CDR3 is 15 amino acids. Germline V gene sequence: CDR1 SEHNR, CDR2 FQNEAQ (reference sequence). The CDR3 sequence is CASSPGTLFSYEQYF. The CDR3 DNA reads TGTGCCAGCAGCCCAGGGACTCTTTTCTCCTACGAGCAGTACTTC. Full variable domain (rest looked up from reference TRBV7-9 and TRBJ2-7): DTGVSQNPRHKITKRGQNVTFRCDPISEHNRLYWYRQTLGQGPEFLTYFQNEAQLEKSRLLSDRFSAERPKGSFSTLEIQRTEQGDSAMYLCASSPGTLFSYEQYFGPGTRLTVT.

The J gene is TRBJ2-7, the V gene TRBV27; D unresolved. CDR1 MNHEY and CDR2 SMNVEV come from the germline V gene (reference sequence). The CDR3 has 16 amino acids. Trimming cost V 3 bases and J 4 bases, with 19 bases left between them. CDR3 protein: CASSFRYSRIAYEQYF. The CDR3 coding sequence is TGTGCCAGCAGTTTTCGGTACTCCCGGATAGCTTACGAGCAGTACTTC.

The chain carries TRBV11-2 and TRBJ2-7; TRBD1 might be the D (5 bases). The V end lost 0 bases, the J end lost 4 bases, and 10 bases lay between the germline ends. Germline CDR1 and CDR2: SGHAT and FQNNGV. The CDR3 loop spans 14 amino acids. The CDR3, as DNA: TGTGCCAGCAGCTTAGAGTGGCAGGGTTACGAGCAGTACTTC. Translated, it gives CASSLEWQGYEQYF.

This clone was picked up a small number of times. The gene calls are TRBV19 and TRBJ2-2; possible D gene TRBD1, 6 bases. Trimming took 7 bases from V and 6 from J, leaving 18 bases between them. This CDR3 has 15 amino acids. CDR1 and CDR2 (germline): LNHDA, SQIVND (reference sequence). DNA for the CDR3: TGTGCCAGTAAGCAACTACAGGGTGGCCCCGGGGAGCTGTTTTTT. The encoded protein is CASKQLQGGPGELFF.

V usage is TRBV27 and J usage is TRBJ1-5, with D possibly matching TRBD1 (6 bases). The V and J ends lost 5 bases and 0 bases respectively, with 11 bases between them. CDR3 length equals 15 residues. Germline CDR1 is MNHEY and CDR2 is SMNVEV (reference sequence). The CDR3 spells CASSETGLSNQPQHF. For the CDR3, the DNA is TGTGCCAGCAGTGAGACAGGACTTAGCAATCAGCCCCAGCATTTT.

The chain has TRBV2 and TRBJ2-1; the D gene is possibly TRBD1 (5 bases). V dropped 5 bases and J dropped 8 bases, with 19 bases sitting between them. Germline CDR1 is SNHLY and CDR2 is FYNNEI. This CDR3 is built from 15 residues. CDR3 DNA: TGTGCCAGCAGTTCCCCTGGGGCCACTTTCTATGAGCAGTTCTTC. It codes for CASSSPGATFYEQFF.

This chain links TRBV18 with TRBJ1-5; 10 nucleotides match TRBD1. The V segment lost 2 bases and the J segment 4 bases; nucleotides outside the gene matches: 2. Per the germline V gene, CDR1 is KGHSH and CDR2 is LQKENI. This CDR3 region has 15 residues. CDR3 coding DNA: TGTGCCAGCTCACCAGAGGGACAGGGGAATCAGCCCCAGCATTTT. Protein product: CASSPEGQGNQPQHF.

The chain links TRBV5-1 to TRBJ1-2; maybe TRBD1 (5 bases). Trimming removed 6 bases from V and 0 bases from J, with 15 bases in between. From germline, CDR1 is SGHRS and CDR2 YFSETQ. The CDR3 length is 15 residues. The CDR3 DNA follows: TGCGCCAGCAAAAGGACATACGAGTCTAACTATGGCTACACCTTC. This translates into CASKRTYESNYGYTF. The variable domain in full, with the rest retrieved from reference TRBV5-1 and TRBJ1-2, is KAGVTQTPRYLIKTRGQQVTLSCSPISGHRSVSWYQQTPGQGLQFLFEYFSETQRNKGNFPGRFSGRQFSNSRSEMNVSTLELGDSALYLCASKRTYESNYGYTFGSGTRLTVV.

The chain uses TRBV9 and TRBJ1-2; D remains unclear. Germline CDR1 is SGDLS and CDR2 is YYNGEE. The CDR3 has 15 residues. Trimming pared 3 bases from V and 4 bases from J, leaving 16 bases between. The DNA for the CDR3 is TGTGCCAGCAGCGGCCAACTGAGGGTTGCCTATGGCTACACCTTC. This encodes CASSGQLRVAYGYTF.

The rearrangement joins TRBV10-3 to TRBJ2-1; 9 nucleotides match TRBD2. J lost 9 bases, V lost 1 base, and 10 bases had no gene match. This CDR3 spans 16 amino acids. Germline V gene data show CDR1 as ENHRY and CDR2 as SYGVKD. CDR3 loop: CAISEYGREGRIEQFF. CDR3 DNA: TGTGCCATCAGTGAGTACGGGCGGGAGGGCCGGATTGAGCAGTTCTTC.

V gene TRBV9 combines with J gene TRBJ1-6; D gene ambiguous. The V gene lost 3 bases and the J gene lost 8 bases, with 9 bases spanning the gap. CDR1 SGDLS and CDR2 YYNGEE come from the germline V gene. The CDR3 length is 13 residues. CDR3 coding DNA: TGTGCCAGCAGCGCCCGGAGGGATTCACCCCTCCACTTT. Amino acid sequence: CASSARRDSPLHF. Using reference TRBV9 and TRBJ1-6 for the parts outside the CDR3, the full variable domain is DSGVTQTPKHLITATGQRVTLRCSPRSGDLSVYWYQQSLDQGLQFLIQYYNGEERAKGNILERFSAQQFPDLHSELNLSSLELGDSALYFCASSARRDSPLHFGNGTRLTVT.

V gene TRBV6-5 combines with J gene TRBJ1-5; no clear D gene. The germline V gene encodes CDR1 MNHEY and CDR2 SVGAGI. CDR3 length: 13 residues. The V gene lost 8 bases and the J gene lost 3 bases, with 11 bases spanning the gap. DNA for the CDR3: TGTGCCAGCCTGATGCGGCTCAATCAGCCCCAGCATTTT. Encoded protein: CASLMRLNQPQHF.

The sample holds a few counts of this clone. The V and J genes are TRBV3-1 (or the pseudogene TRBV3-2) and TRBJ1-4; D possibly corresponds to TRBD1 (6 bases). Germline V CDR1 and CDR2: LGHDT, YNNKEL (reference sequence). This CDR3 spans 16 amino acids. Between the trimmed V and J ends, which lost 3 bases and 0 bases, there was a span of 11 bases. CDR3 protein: CASSQLRTATNEKLFF. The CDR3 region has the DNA TGTGCCAGCAGCCAGCTGAGGACAGCAACTAATGAAAAACTGTTTTTT.

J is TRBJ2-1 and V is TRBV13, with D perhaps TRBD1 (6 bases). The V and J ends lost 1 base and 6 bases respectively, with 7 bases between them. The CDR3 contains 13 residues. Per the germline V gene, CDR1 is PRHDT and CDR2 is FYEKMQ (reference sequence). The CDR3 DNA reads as TGTGCCAGCAGCTTAGAGGACAGCAATGAGCAGTTCTTC. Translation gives CASSLEDSNEQFF.

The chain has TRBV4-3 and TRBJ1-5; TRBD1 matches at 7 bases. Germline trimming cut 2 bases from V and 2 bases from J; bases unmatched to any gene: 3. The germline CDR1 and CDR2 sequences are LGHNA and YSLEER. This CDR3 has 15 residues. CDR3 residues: CASSQYRGGNQPQHF. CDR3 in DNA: TGCGCCAGCAGCCAATACAGGGGCGGCAATCAGCCCCAGCATTTT.